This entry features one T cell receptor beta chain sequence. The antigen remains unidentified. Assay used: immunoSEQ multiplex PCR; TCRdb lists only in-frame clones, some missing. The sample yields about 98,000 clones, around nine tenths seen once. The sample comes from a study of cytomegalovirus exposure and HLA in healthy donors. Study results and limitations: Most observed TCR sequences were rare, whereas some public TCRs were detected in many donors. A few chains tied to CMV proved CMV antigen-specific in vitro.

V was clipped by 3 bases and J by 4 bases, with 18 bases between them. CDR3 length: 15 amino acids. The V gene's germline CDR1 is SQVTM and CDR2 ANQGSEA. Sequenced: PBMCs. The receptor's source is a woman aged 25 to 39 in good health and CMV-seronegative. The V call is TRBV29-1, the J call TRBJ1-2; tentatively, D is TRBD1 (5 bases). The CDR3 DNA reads TGCAGCGTTGACGGGGCGGGGGGGTCTATCTATGGCTACACCTTC. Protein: CSVDGAGGSIYGYTF.